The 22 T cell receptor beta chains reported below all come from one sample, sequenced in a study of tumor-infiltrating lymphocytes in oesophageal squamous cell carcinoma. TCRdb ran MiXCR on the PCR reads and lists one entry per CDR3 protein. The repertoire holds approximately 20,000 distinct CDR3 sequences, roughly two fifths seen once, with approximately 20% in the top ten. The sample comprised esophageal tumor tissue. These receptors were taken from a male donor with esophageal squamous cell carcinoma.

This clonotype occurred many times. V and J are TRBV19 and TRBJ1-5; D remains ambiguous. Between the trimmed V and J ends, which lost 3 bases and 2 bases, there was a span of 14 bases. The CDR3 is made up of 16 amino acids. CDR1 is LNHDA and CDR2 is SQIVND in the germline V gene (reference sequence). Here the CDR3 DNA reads TGTGCCAGTAGTATTGAGGGTTCAGGAGGCAATCAGCCCCAGCATTTT. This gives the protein CASSIEGSGGNQPQHF.

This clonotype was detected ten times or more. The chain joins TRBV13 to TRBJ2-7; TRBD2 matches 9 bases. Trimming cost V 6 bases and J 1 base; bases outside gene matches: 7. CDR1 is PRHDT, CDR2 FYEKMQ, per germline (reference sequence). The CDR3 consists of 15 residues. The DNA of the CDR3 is TGTGCCAGCAGTCTTAGCGGGAGTATGTCCTACGAGCAGTACTTC. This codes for CASSLSGSMSYEQYF.

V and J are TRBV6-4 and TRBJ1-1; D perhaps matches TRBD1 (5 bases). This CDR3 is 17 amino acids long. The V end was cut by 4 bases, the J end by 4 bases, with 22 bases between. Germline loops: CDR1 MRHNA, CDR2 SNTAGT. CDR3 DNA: TGTGCCAGCAGTGCGGTGTCAGGGAGACCTTGCAGCACTGAAGCTTTCTTT. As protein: CASSAVSGRPCSTEAFF.

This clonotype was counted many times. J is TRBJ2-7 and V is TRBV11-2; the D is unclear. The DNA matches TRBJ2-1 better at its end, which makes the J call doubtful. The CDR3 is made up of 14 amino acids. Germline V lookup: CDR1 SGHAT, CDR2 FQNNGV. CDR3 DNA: TGTGCCAGCAGCACAAGCCCAGATCCGAATGAGCAGTTCTTC. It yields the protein CASSTSPDPNEQFF.

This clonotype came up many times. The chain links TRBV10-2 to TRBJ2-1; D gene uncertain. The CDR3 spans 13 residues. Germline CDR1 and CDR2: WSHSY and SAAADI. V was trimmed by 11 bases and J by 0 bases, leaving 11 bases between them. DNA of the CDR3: TGCGCCTCGGCCGTGGCCTCCTACAATGAGCAGTTCTTC. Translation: CASAVASYNEQFF.

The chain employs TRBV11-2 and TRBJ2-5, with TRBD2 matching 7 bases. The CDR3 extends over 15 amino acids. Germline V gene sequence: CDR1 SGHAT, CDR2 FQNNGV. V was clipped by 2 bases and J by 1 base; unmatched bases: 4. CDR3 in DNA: TGTGCCAGCAGCTTAAGTTCGGGGGGCCAAGAGACCCAGTACTTC. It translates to CASSLSSGGQETQYF.

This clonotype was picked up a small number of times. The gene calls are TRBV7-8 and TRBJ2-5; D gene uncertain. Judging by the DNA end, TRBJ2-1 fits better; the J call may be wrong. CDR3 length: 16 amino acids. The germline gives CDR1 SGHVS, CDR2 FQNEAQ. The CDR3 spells CASSLAGGVRHNEQFF. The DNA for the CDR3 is TGTGCCAGCAGCTTAGCGGGCGGAGTGCGGCACAATGAGCAGTTCTTC.

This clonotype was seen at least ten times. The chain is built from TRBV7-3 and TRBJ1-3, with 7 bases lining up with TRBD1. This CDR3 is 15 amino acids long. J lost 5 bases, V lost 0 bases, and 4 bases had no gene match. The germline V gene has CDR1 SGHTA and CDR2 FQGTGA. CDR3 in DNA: TGTGCCAGCAGCTTAACCGGGACAGAAAGAAACACCATATATTTT. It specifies CASSLTGTERNTIYF.

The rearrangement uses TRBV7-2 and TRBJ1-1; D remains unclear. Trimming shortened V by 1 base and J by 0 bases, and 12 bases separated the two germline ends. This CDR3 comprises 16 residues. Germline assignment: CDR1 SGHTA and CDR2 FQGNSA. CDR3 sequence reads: CASSLGGRGMNTEAFF. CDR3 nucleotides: TGTGCCAGCAGCTTAGGGGGTCGGGGTATGAACACTGAAGCTTTCTTT.

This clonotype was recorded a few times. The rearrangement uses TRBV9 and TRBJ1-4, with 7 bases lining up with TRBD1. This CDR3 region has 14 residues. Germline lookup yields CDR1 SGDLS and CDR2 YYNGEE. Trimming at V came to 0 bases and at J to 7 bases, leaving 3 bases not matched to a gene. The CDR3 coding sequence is TGTGCCAGCAGCGTAGACAGGGGAAGTGAAAAACTGTTTTTT. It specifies CASSVDRGSEKLFF.

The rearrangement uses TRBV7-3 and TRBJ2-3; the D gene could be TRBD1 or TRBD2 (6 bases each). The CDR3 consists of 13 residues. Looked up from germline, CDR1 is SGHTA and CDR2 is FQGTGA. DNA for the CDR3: TGTGCTACCGGAGGGGGATACACAGATACGCAGTATTTT. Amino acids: CATGGGYTDTQYF.

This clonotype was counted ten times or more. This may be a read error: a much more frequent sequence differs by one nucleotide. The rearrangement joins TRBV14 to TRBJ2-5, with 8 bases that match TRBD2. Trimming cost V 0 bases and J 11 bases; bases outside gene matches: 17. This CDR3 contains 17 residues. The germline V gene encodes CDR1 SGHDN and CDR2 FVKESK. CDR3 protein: CASSQEYRLAYYNEQYF. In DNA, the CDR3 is TGTGCCAGCAGCCAAGAGTATCGACTAGCGTACTACAATGAGCAGTACTTC.

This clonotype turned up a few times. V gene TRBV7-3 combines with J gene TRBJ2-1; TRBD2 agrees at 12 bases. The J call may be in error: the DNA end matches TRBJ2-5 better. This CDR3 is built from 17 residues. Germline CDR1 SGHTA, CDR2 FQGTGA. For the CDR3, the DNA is TGTGCCAGCAGCCCCCATAGTGGGACTAGCGGGCGAGAGACCCAGTACTTC. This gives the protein CASSPHSGTSGRETQYF.

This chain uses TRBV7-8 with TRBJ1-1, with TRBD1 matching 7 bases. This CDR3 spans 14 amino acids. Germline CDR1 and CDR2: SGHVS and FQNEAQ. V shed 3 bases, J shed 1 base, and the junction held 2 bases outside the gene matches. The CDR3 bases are TGTGCCAGCAGCTTGAGACAGGGGAACACTGAAGCTTTCTTT. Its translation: CASSLRQGNTEAFF.

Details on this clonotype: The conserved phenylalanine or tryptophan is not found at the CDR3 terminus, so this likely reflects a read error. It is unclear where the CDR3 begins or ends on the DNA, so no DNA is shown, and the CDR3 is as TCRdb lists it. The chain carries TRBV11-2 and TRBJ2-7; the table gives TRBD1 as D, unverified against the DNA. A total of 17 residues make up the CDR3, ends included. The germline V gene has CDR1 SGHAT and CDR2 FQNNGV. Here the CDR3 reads CASRQTGVRSWGYTFGS.

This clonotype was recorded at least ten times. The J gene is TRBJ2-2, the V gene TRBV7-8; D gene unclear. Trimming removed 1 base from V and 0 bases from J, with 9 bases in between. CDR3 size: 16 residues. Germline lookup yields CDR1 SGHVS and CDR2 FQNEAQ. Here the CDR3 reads CASSLEELANTGELFF. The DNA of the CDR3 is TGTGCCAGCAGCTTAGAGGAGCTCGCGAACACCGGGGAGCTGTTTTTT.

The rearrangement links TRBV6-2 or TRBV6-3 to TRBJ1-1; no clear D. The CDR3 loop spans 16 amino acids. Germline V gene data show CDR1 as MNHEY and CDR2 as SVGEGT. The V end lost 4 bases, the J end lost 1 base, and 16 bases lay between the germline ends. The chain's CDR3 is CASSLAGWTGNTEAFF. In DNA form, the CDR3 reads TGTGCCAGCAGTTTAGCTGGATGGACGGGGAACACTGAAGCTTTCTTT.

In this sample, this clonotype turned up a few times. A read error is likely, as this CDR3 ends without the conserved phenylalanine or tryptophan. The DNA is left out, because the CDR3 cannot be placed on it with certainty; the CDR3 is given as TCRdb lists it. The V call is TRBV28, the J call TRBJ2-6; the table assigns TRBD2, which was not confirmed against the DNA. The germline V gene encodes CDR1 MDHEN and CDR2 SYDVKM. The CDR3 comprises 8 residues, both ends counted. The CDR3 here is CASSFPSG.

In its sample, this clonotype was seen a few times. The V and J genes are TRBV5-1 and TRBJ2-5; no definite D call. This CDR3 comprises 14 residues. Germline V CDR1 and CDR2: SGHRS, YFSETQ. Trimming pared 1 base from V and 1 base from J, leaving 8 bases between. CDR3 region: CASSLRQSQETQYF. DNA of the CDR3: TGCGCCAGCAGCTTGCGGCAGAGCCAAGAGACCCAGTACTTC.

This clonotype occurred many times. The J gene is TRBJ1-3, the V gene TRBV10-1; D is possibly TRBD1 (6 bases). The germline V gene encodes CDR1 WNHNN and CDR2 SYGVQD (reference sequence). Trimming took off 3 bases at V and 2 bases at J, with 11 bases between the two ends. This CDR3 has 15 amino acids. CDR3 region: CASSEFTGTGNTIYF. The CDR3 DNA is TGCGCCAGCAGTGAATTTACAGGGACTGGAAACACCATATATTTT.

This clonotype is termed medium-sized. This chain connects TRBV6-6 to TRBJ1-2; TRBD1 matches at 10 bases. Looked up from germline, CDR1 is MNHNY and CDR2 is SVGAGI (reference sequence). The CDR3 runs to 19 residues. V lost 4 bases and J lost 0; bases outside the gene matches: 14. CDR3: CASSSSTGGTYHPNYGYTF. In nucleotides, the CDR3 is TGTGCCAGCAGTTCCTCGACAGGGGGCACGTACCACCCTAACTATGGCTACACCTTC.

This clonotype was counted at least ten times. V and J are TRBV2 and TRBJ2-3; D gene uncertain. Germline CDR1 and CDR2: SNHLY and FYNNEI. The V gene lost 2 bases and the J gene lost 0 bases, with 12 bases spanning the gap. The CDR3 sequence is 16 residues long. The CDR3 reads CASSEIETASTDTQYF. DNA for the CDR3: TGTGCCAGCAGTGAAATTGAGACGGCTAGCACAGATACGCAGTATTTT.